What follows are 18 T cell receptor beta chains derived from one specimen sequenced in a study of blood T cell repertoires in COVID-19. Here immunoSEQ multiplex PCR was the method, and the copy in TCRdb shows in-frame clones only, minus some. The table shows hundreds of thousands of clones, with 85% occurring only once. The sequenced sample was PBMCs or T cells enriched from blood (not recorded which). These receptors all come from a woman aged 30 to 39 who had been exposed to COVID-19.

The chain combines TRBV5-1 with TRBJ1-3; D is ambiguous. The CDR3 is 16 amino acids. Trimming took off 0 bases at V and 4 bases at J, with 14 bases between the two ends. CDR1 is SGHRS and CDR2 is YFSETQ in the germline V gene. The chain's CDR3 is CASSLDVPGSGNTIYF. CDR3 bases: TGCGCCAGCAGCTTGGATGTCCCGGGAAGCGGAAACACCATATATTTT.

In this sample, this clone turned up a few times. This chain connects TRBV7-6 to TRBJ2-7; 14 bases map to TRBD2. Trimming took 5 bases from V and 3 from J; bases not matched to a gene: 3. CDR3 length equals 15 residues. CDR1 SGHVS and CDR2 FNYEAQ come from the germline V gene. The CDR3 DNA follows: TGTGCCAGCAGCCGGACTAGCGGGGGGAACTACGAGCAGTACTTC. Translated, it gives CASSRTSGGNYEQYF.

The chain is built from TRBV7-2 and TRBJ2-2, with 10 positions matching TRBD2. V was clipped by 1 base and J by 6 bases; unmatched bases: 5. In germline, CDR1 is SGHTA, CDR2 FQGNSA. This CDR3 has 16 amino acids. Here the CDR3 DNA reads TGTGCCAGCAGCTTAGGGCTAGCGGGGGCCCCCGGGGAGCTGTTTTTT. Amino acids: CASSLGLAGAPGELFF. Full variable domain (outside the CDR3, taken from reference TRBV7-2 and TRBJ2-2): GAGVSQSPSNKVTEKGKDVELRCDPISGHTALYWYRQSLGQGLEFLIYFQGNSAPDKSGLPSDRFSAERTGGSVSTLTIQRTQQEDSAVYLCASSLGLAGAPGELFFGEGSRLTVL.

The rearrangement links TRBV28 to TRBJ1-2; 10 positions agree with TRBD1. CDR3 length: 14 residues. V lost 6 bases and J lost 3; bases outside the gene matches: 4. The V gene's germline CDR1 is MDHEN and CDR2 SYDVKM. The CDR3 sequence: CASSLTGGHYGYTF. The CDR3, as DNA: TGTGCCAGCAGCTTGACAGGGGGCCACTATGGCTACACCTTC.

The chain couples TRBV11-2 to TRBJ1-2; weak D call: TRBD1 (6 bases). The V end was cut by 0 bases, the J end by 6 bases, with 11 bases between. The germline V gene encodes CDR1 SGHAT and CDR2 FQNNGV. This CDR3 contains 14 residues. The CDR3 protein is CASSLEQGVDGYTF. In nucleotides, the CDR3 is TGTGCCAGCAGCTTAGAACAGGGTGTGGATGGCTACACCTTC.

The V call is TRBV6-2 or TRBV6-3, the J call TRBJ2-3; 9 bases match TRBD1. Germline values: CDR1 MNHEY, CDR2 SVGEGT. After removal of 3 bases from V and 8 bases from J, the junction contained 6 bases not matched to a gene. This CDR3 comprises 14 residues. The CDR3 coding sequence is TGTGCCAGCAGTTATGGGACAGGGACCGGTACGCAGTATTTT. It encodes CASSYGTGTGTQYF.

J is TRBJ2-5 and V is TRBV6-4, with 10 bases that match TRBD2. Germline loops: CDR1 MRHNA, CDR2 SNTAGT. The J segment lost 1 base and the V segment lost 3 bases, leaving 2 bases of the junction unmatched. This CDR3 comprises 15 residues. CDR3: CASSETSGSQETQYF. The CDR3 nucleotides are TGTGCCAGCAGTGAGACTAGCGGGTCCCAAGAGACCCAGTACTTC.

The chain couples TRBV30 to TRBJ1-4; possibly TRBD1 for D (6 bases). CDR3 length equals 19 residues. Trimming left V 0 bases short and J 1 base short, with 21 bases between. Germline-derived CDR1 and CDR2 are GTSNPN and SVGIG (reference sequence). CDR3 loop: CAWSVLGVGRGITNEKLFF. The CDR3 DNA follows: TGTGCCTGGAGTGTACTAGGGGTGGGCAGGGGAATAACTAATGAAAAACTGTTTTTT.

The genes are TRBV28 and TRBJ1-5, with a possible D match to TRBD1 (5 bases). The V gene lost 6 bases and the J gene lost 6 bases, with 15 bases spanning the gap. Per germline, CDR1 MDHEN and CDR2 SYDVKM. The CDR3 consists of 14 residues. The CDR3 region has the DNA TGTGCCAGCAGGCTTACAGGTGTGGCTCAGCCCCAGCATTTT. Its protein is CASRLTGVAQPQHF.

The chain is built from TRBV15 and TRBJ1-2; no firm D call. V shed 3 bases and J shed 6 bases, with 14 bases lying between them. The CDR3 consists of 14 residues. Germline V gene sequence: CDR1 LNHNV, CDR2 YYDKDF (reference sequence). As DNA, the CDR3 is TGTGCCACCAGCAGGGGGAGTTCCGGGGATGGCTACACCTTC. It codes for CATSRGSSGDGYTF.

The table lists this clone with a few counts. V and J are TRBV30 and TRBJ2-7; the D gene is possibly TRBD2 (6 bases). V was pared by 0 bases and J by 6 bases, with 12 bases between. Germline CDR1 and CDR2: GTSNPN and SVGIG (reference sequence). This CDR3 is 13 amino acids long. The CDR3 coding sequence is TGTGCCTGGAGTGTACTAGCAGGGTCCGAGCAGTACTTC. As protein: CAWSVLAGSEQYF. The full variable domain, completed using reference TRBV30 and TRBJ2-7, is SQTIHQWPATLVQPVGSPLSLECTVEGTSNPNLYWYRQAAGRGLQLLFYSVGIGQISSEVPQNLSASRPQDRQFILSSKKLLLSDSGFYLCAWSVLAGSEQYFGPGTRLTVT.

Here the CDR3 reads CASSFSGAYEQYF. As DNA, the CDR3 is TGTGCCAGCAGCTTTAGCGGGGCCTACGAGCAGTACTTC. The rearrangement joins TRBV7-2 to TRBJ2-7; TRBD2 matches 8 bases. The CDR3 extends over 13 amino acids. The J segment lost 2 bases and the V segment lost 3 bases, leaving 0 bases of the junction unmatched. Germline V gene lookup returns CDR1 SGHTA and CDR2 FQGNSA.

This clone was found a few times. The chain joins TRBV28 to TRBJ1-5; 7 bases fit TRBD1. This CDR3 contains 14 residues. J gave up 3 bases and V 4 bases, and 3 bases lay outside the gene matches. From germline, CDR1 is MDHEN and CDR2 SYDVKM. CDR3 loop: CASSSTGTNQPQHF. CDR3 in DNA: TGTGCCAGCAGTTCGACAGGGACCAATCAGCCCCAGCATTTT.

This clone was counted only a few times. This chain joins TRBV11-2 and TRBJ1-2; tentatively, D is TRBD1 (5 bases). The V and J ends lost 0 bases and 3 bases respectively, with 5 bases between them. The CDR3 covers 13 residues. Germline V gene sequence: CDR1 SGHAT, CDR2 FQNNGV. The CDR3: CASSLDRDYGYTF. CDR3 DNA sequence: TGTGCCAGCAGCTTAGACAGGGACTATGGCTACACCTTC.

This rearrangement joins TRBV14 to TRBJ2-2, with 9 bases that match TRBD2. Unmatched junction bases numbered 9, after V lost 4 bases and J lost 6 bases. CDR3 length: 16 residues. The V gene's germline CDR1 is SGHDN and CDR2 FVKESK. CDR3 region: CASSLLSGRSAGELFF. CDR3 bases: TGTGCCAGCAGCCTGTTAAGCGGGAGGTCGGCCGGGGAGCTGTTTTTT.

The genes are TRBV19 and TRBJ1-3, with D maybe TRBD1 (5 bases). The CDR3 length is 13 residues. CDR1 LNHDA and CDR2 SQIVND come from the germline V gene (reference sequence). The V end was cut by 7 bases, the J end by 4 bases, with 11 bases between. CDR3 DNA: TGTGCCAGTACCTCAGGGCCCGGAAACACCATATATTTT. This codes for CASTSGPGNTIYF. Together with reference TRBV19 and TRBJ1-3, the CDR3 gives the full variable domain: DGGITQSPKYLFRKEGQNVTLSCEQNLNHDAMYWYRQDPGQGLRLIYYSQIVNDFQKGDIAEGYSVSREKKESFPLTVTSAQKNPTAFYLCASTSGPGNTIYFGEGSWLTVV.

V usage is TRBV7-8 and J usage is TRBJ2-7; weak D call: TRBD1 (6 bases). The germline V and J ends were trimmed by 1 base and 3 bases, with 7 bases remaining between them. CDR3 length: 13 residues. Germline assignment: CDR1 SGHVS and CDR2 FQNEAQ. The CDR3 sequence: CASSLVDSYEQYF. CDR3 DNA: TGTGCCAGCAGCTTAGTGGACAGCTACGAGCAGTACTTC.

The J gene is TRBJ2-3, the V gene TRBV28, with D perhaps matching TRBD1 (6 bases). The CDR3 length is 15 residues. V lost 2 bases, J lost 4 bases, and 13 bases lay in between. Germline assignment: CDR1 MDHEN and CDR2 SYDVKM. The CDR3 sequence: CASSLTGSLADTQYF. The CDR3 DNA sequence: TGTGCCAGCAGTTTAACAGGGTCGCTCGCAGATACGCAGTATTTT. Based on the CDR3 plus reference TRBV28 and TRBJ2-3, the full variable domain is DVKVTQSSRYLVKRTGEKVFLECVQDMDHENMFWYRQDPGLGLRLIYFSYDVKMKEKGDIPEGYSVSREKKERFSLILESASTNQTSMYLCASSLTGSLADTQYFGPGTRLTVL.